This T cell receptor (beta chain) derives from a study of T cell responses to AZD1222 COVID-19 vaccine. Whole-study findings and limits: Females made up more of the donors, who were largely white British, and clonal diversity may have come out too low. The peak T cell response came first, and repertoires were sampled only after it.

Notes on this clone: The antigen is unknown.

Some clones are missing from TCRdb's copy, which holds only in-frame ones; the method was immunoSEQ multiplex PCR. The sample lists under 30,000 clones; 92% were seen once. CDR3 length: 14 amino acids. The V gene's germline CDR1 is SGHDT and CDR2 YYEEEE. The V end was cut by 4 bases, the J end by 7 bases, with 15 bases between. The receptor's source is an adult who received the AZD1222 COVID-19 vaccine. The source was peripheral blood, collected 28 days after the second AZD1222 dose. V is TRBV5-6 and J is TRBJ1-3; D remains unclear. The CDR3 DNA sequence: TGTGCCAGCAGCCATAGAAGAAACCGGAACACCATATATTTT. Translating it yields CASSHRRNRNTIYF.